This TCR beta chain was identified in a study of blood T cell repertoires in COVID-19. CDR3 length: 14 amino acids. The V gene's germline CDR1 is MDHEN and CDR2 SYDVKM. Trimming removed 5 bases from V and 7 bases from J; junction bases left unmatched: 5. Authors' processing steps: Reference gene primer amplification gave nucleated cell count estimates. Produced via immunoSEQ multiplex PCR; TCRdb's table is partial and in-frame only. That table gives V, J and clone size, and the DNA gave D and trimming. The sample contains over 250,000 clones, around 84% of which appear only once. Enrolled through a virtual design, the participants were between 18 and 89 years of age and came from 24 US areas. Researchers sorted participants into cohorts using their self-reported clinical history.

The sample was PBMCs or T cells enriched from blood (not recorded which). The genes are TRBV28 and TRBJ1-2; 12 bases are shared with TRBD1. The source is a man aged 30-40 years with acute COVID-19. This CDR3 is CASSPGTGGFGYTF. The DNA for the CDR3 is TGTGCCAGCAGTCCCGGGACAGGGGGCTTTGGCTACACCTTC.